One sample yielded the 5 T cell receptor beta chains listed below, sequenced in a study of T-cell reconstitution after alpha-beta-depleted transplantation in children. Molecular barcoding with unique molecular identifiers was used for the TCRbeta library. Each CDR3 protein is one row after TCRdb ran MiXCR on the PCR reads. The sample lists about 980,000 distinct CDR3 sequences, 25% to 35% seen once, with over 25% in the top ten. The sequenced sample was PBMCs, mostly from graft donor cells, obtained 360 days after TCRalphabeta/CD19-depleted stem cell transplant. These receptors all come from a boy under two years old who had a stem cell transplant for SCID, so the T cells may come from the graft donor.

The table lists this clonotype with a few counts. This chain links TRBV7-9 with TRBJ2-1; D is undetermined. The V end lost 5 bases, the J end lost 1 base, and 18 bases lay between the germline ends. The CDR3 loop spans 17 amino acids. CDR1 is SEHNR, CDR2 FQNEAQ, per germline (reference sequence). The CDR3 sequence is CASSDVVLVTSYNEQFF. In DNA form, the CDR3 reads TGTGCCAGCAGCGACGTCGTCCTCGTAACGTCCTACAATGAGCAGTTCTTC.

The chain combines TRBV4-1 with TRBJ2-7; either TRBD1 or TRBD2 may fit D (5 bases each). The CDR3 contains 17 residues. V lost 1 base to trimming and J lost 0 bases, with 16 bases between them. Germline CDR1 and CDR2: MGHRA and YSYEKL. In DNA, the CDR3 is TGCGCCAGCAGCCAAGGGAAACGGGACGCTAGCTCCTACGAGCAGTACTTC. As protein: CASSQGKRDASSYEQYF.

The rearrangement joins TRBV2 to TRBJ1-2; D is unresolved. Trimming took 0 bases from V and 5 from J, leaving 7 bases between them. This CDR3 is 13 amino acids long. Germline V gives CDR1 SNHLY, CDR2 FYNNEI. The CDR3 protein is CASSEARRYGYTF. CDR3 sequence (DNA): TGTGCCAGCAGTGAAGCGCGACGGTATGGCTACACCTTC.

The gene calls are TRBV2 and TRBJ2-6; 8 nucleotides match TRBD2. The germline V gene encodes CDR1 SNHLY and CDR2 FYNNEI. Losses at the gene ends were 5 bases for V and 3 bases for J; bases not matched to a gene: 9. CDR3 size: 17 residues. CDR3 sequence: CASSRGRAGGGANVLTF. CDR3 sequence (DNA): TGTGCCAGCAGTCGGGGCAGGGCGGGGGGTGGGGCCAACGTCCTGACTTTC.

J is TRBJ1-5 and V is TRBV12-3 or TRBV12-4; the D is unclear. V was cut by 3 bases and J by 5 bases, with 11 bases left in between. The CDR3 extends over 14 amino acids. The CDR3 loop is CASSFTGRYQPQHF. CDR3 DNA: TGTGCCAGCAGTTTCACCGGGAGGTATCAGCCCCAGCATTTT.